Detailed here is one T cell receptor (beta chain). Antigen: not known. Not a single patient had been given any form of treatment at any point before undergoing thyroid surgery. The sample is drawn from a study of metastatic and nonmetastatic thyroid tumors. About the research overall: Repertoire comparison spanned blood and tumor or nodule tissue of malignant and benign thyroid patients. Study-level points and caveats: The reported finding was significantly higher TCR beta diversity in malignant thyroid tumors relative to benign nodules, in blood and tumor.

Original processing notes: The distant-metastasis classifier for papillary thyroid cancer was built from CDR3 differences across clinicopathological groups. MiXCR was used by TCRdb to re-call the PCR reads. These V and J calls originate from TCRdb's pipeline instead of the authors' own analysis. The sample includes approximately 35,000 clones, 35% of them seen just once. The sequence was obtained from a female donor with papillary thyroid cancer or a benign thyroid nodule (not recorded which). Some clones in this sample may be carry-over from other donors' samples. Sequenced: tumor tissue.

This chain's CDR3 is CASSLVSPIGNEQFF. The CDR3 DNA reads as TGTGCCAGCAGCTTAGTCTCCCCAATAGGCAATGAGCAGTTCTTC. The rearrangement links TRBV11-2 to TRBJ2-1, with unresolved D. Trimming removed 1 base from V and 6 bases from J, with 13 bases in between. CDR3 length: 15 residues. Germline V CDR1 and CDR2: SGHAT, FQNNGV.